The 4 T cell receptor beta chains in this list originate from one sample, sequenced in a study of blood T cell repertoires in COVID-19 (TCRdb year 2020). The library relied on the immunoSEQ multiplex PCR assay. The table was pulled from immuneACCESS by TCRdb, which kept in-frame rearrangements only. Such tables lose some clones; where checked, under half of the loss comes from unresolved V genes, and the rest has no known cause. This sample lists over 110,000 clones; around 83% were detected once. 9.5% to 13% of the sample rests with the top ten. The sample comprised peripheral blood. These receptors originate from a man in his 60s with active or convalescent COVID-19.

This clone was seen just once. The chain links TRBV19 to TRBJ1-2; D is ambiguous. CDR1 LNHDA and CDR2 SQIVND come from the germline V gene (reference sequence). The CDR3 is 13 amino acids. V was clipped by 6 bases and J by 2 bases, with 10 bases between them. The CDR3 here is CASRKITNYGYTF. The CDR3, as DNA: TGTGCCAGTAGGAAGATCACAAACTATGGCTACACCTTC. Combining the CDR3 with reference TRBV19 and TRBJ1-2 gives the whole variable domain DGGITQSPKYLFRKEGQNVTLSCEQNLNHDAMYWYRQDPGQGLRLIYYSQIVNDFQKGDIAEGYSVSREKKESFPLTVTSAQKNPTAFYLCASRKITNYGYTFGSGTRLTVV.

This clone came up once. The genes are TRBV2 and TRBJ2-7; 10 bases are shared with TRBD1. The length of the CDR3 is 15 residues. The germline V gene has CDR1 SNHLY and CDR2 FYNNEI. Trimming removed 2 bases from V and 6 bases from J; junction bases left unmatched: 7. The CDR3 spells CASSESDRGPGEQYF. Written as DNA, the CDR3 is TGTGCCAGCAGTGAATCTGACAGGGGGCCGGGCGAGCAGTACTTC.

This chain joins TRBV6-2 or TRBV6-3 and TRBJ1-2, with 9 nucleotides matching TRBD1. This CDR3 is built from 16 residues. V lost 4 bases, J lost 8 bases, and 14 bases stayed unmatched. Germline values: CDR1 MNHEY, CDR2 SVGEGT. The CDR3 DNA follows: TGTGCCAGCAGTTCCTACCGGGGGACAGGGTTATTCGGCTACACCTTC. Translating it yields CASSSYRGTGLFGYTF.

The CDR3 loop is CASSLAGGRVDNEQFF. CDR3 bases: TGTGCCAGCAGCTTAGCTGGCGGGAGGGTGGACAATGAGCAGTTCTTC. The chain combines TRBV7-2 with TRBJ2-1; TRBD2 aligns across 9 bases. V shed 0 bases, J shed 5 bases, and the junction held 5 bases outside the gene matches. CDR1 and CDR2 (germline): SGHTA, FQGNSA. The CDR3 runs 16 residues.